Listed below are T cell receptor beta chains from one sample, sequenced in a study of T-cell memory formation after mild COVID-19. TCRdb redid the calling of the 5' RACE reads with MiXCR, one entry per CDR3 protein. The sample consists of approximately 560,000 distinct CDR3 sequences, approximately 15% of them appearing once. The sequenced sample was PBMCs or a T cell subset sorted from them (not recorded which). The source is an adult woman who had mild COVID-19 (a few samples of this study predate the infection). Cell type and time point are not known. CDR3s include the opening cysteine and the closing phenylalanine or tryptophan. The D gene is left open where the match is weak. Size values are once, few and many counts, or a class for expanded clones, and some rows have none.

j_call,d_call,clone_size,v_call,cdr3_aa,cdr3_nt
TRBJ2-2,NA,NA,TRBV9,CASSVAWTGELFF,TGTGCCAGCAGCGTAGCGTGGACCGGGGAGCTGTTTTTT
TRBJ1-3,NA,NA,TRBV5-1,CASSLAGNSGSGNTIYF,TGCGCCAGCAGCTTGGCTGGAAATTCGGGATCTGGAAACACCATATATTTT
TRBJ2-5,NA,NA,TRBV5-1,CASSLLGVQETQYF,TGCGCCAGCAGCTTGTTGGGGGTACAAGAGACCCAGTACTTC
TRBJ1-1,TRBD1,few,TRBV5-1,CASSSTPGQGVAAFF,TGCGCCAGCAGTTCAACTCCGGGACAGGGGGTTGCAGCTTTCTTT
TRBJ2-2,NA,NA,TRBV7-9,CASSSRARPGTGELFF,TGTGCCAGCAGCTCCCGAGCCAGGCCGGGCACCGGGGAGCTGTTTTTT
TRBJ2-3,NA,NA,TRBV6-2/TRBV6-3,CASSYSPEGTRSTDTQYF,TGTGCCAGCAGTTACTCCCCGGAGGGCACACGGAGCACAGATACGCAGTATTTT
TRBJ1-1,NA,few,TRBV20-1,CSARIGESDTEAFF,TGCAGTGCTAGGATAGGGGAGTCGGACACTGAAGCTTTCTTT
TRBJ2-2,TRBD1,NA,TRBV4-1,CASSPSPGPGGDTGELFF,TGCGCCAGCAGCCCCTCCCCCGGGCCAGGGGGAGACACCGGGGAGCTGTTTTTT
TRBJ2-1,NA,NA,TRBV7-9,CASSLPGGSHNEQFF,TGTGCCAGCAGCCTACCCGGGGGCTCGCACAATGAGCAGTTCTTC
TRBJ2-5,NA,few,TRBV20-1,CSARSETQYF,TGCAGTGCCCGATCAGAGACCCAGTACTTC
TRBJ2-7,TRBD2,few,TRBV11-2,CASSLVRGATYEQYF,TGTGCCAGCAGCTTAGTGCGGGGGGCCACCTACGAGCAGTACTTC
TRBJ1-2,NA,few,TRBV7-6,CASSFRETGYTF,TGTGCCAGCAGTTTTCGAGAAACAGGCTACACCTTC
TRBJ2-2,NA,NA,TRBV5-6,CASSLGGIGSTGELFF,TGTGCCAGCAGCTTGGGCGGGATAGGGTCCACCGGGGAGCTGTTTTTT
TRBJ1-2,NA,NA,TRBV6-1,CASIYSTFSGIYGYTF,TGTGCCAGCATATATTCAACCTTTTCAGGGATCTATGGCTACACCTTC
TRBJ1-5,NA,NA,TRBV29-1,CSVGNSYQPQHF,TGCAGCGTGGGGAACAGCTATCAGCCCCAGCATTTT
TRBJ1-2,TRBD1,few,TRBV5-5,CASSLEGTEYPYTF,TGTGCCAGCAGCTTGGAAGGGACAGAGTATCCCTACACCTTC
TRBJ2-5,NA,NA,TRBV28,CASSLLKETQYF,TGTGCCAGCAGTCTCTTAAAAGAGACCCAGTACTTC
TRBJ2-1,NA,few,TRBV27,CASSSRSYNEQFF,TGTGCCAGCAGTTCCAGATCCTACAATGAGCAGTTCTTC